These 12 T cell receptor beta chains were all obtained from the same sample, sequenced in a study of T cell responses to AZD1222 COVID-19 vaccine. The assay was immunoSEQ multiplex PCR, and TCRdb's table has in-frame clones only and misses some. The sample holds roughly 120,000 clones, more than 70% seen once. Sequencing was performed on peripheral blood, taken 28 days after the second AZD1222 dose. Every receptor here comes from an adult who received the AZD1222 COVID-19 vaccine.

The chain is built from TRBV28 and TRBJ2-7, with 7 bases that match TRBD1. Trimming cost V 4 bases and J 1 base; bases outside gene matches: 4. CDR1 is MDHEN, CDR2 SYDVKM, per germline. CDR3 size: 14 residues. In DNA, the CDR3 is TGTGCCAGCAGTTCGGGACAGAGATCCTACGAGCAGTACTTC. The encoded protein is CASSSGQRSYEQYF.

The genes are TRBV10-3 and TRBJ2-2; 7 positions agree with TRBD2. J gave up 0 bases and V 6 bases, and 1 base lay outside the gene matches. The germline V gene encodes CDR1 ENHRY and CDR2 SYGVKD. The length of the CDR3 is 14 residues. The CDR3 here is CAISGGSNTGELFF. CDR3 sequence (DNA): TGTGCCATCAGCGGGGGGTCGAACACCGGGGAGCTGTTTTTT.

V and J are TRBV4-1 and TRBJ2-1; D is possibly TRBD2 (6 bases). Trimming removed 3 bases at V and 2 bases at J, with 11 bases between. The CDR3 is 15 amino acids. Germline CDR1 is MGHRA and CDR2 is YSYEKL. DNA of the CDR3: TGCGCCAGCAGCCACGGTAGCGGCCCCTACAATGAGCAGTTCTTC. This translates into CASSHGSGPYNEQFF.

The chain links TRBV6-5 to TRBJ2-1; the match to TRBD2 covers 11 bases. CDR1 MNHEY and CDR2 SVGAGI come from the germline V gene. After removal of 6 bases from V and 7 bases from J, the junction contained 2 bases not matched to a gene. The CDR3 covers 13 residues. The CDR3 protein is CASSRLAGNEQFF. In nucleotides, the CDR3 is TGTGCCAGCAGCCGACTAGCGGGGAATGAGCAGTTCTTC.

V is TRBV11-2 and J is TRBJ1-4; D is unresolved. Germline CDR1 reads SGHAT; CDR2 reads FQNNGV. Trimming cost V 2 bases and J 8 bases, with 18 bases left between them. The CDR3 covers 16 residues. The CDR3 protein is CASSLSNLQGGEKLFF. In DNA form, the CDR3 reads TGTGCCAGCAGCTTATCCAACCTTCAAGGAGGGGAAAAACTGTTTTTT.

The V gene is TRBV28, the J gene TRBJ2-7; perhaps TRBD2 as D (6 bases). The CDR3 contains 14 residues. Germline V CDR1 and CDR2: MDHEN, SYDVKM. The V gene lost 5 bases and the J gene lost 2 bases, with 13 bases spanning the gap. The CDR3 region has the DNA TGTGCCAGCAGTCCTCGGGAGCGCACCTACGAGCAGTACTTC. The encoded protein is CASSPRERTYEQYF.

In nucleotides, the CDR3 is TGTGCTAGTGGTAATTTGGGGACAGGGAACTCTGGAAACACCATATATTTT. It yields the protein CASGNLGTGNSGNTIYF. This sequence joins TRBV12-5 and TRBJ1-3; 9 nucleotides line up with TRBD1. CDR1 and CDR2 from the germline V gene are LGHNT and FRNRAP. Germline trimming cut 5 bases from V and 0 bases from J; bases unmatched to any gene: 8. CDR3 length equals 17 residues.

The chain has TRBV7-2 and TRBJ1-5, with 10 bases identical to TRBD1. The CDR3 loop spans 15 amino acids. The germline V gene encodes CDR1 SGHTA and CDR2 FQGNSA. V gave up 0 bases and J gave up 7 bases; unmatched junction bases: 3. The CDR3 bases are TGTGCCAGCAGCTTAGCCGGGACAGGGGCACAGCCCCAGCATTTT. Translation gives CASSLAGTGAQPQHF.

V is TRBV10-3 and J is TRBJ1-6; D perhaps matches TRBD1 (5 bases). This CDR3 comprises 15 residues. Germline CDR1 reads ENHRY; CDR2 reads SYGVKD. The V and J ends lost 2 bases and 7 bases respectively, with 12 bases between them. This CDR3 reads CAISETAGWNSPLHF. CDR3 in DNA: TGTGCCATCAGTGAGACCGCAGGGTGGAATTCACCCCTCCACTTT.

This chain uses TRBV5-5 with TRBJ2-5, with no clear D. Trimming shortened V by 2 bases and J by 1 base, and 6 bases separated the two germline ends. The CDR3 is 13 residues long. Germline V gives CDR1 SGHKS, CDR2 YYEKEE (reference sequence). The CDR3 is CASSLLFQETQYF. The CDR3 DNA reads TGTGCCAGCAGCTTACTCTTCCAAGAGACCCAGTACTTC.

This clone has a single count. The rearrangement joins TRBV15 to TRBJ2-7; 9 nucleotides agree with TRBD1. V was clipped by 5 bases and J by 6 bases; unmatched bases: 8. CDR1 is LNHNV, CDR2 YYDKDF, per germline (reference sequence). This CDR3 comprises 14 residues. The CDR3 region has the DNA TGTGCCACCAGCGGGGACAGGGCCCCGGGCGAGCAGTACTTC. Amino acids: CATSGDRAPGEQYF.

CDR3 in DNA: TGTGCCAGCAGTCGACAGGGGGACACTGAAGCTTTCTTT. Translated: CASSRQGDTEAFF. The chain uses TRBV6-5 and TRBJ1-1, with TRBD1 matching over 9 bases. The V segment lost 5 bases and the J segment 3 bases; nucleotides outside the gene matches: 1. In germline, CDR1 is MNHEY, CDR2 SVGAGI. This CDR3 region has 13 residues.